This T cell receptor (beta chain) was observed in a study of CD8+ T cells in alopecia areata. Study-wide context: Treatment of the treated patients consisted of oral tofacitinib, 5 to 10 mg twice daily.

Extracted RNA was reverse transcribed into cDNA, the sequencing template. Sequencing used immunoSEQ multiplex PCR; TCRdb keeps in-frame clones, though not all of them. This sample has approximately 120,000 clones, with about 59% found just once. Looked up from germline, CDR1 is SGHRS and CDR2 is YFSETQ. CDR3 length: 13 amino acids. Trimming stripped 4 bases from V and 1 base from J, with 8 bases between. Regarding treatment: oral pan-JAK inhibitor, 5-10 mg twice daily. This receptor was obtained from a human donor with alopecia areata. The rearrangement links TRBV5-1 to TRBJ2-5; tentative D call: TRBD1 (6 bases). This sample comprised CD4+ T cells sorted from blood, obtained at week 4, from a patient treated with tofacitinib. Written as DNA, the CDR3 is TGCGCCAGCAGCCTGGACAGCCAAGAGACCCAGTACTTC. It yields the protein CASSLDSQETQYF.